This entry describes one T cell receptor beta chain. Its antigen is currently not known. The record has no base qualities; no much larger clone is one base away. Taken from cysteine to phenylalanine, the CDR3 has 17 residues. Here the CDR3 DNA is all that survives: 51 bases in frame from base 1. The CDR1 and CDR2 encoded by the germline V gene (reference sequence) are LGHDT and YNNKEL. V is trimmed back by 1 base and J by 7 bases, and the junction contains 8 bases that no gene match accounts for. The data are from a study of blood T cell repertoires in COVID-19 (dated by TCRdb to the early 2020s). Regarding the research as a whole: Collaborator samples came from the United States, Italy and Spain and covered acute and convalescent phases of COVID-19. The repertoires were released in a freely available public database meant as a resource for research on the immune response to SARS-CoV-2. Deeply sampled blood TCRbeta repertoires from subjects exposed to, actively infected with, or recovered from COVID-19 were included in the dataset. The material from the prospective study consisted of cDNA or gDNA derived from T cells, B-cell-depleted T cells, or PBMCs. The sample metadata nearly always contained a de-identified subject ID, COVID-19 status, age in years and sex. Where available, HLA class I and class II types were taken from metadata supplied by the sample provider and were not determined by assay-based typing. Samples came from the ongoing ImmuneRACE study (first 160 participants) plus 1,254 subjects from 6 global collaborators.

Beyond this particular receptor, the publication reports: The quantity of clinical and demographic metadata differed by source and by participant and was supplied without curation.

Whole blood was collected in K2EDTA tubes by collaborating institutions according to the institutions' own protocols. For TCRbeta analysis, collaborators shipped samples in one of three forms: frozen whole blood, isolated PBMCs, or DNA extracted from either of those sample types. TCRbeta CDR3 regions were amplified from genomic DNA using the immunoSEQ Assay, a bias-controlled multiplex PCR. The authors' analysis ran thus. Nucleated cell counts per sample were estimated from amplification of reference gene primers within the assay. To quantify the absolute abundance of each unique TCRbeta CDR3 rearrangement, sequence reads were collapsed and filtered. For each sample, productive Simpson clonality was calculated as the square root of Simpson's diversity index over productive rearrangements. Sourced from immuneACCESS, this table was stored by TCRdb with only in-frame sequences that have V and J called. A share of the clones is absent; for the studies checked, an unresolved V gene accounts for under half, and the remainder has no known explanation. That table gives V, J and clone size, and the DNA gave D and trimming. The sample records 60,000 or so clones, about 81% of which are singletons. The ten top clones hold around 12% of the sample.

The receptor was derived from a human donor in a cohort sampled during active COVID-19. Sequencing was carried out using peripheral blood. The chain links TRBV3-1 (or the pseudogene TRBV3-2) with TRBJ2-1, with 12 bases matching TRBD2. The sequenced DNA: TGTGCCAGCAGCCAAGGGCCTAGCGGGGGGGCCAAGAATGAGCAGTTCTTC. Its protein product is CASSQGPSGGAKNEQFF.